This entry lists 12 T cell receptor beta chains sequenced from one sample in a study of blood T cell repertoires in COVID-19. The method was immunoSEQ multiplex PCR; TCRdb's version includes in-frame clones alone and lacks a portion of them. The table lists approximately 76,000 clones, about 93% of them singletons. The sequencing input was peripheral blood. Every receptor here comes from a human donor in a cohort sampled during active COVID-19.

This chain uses TRBV6-5 with TRBJ1-5, with TRBD1 as a possible D gene (5 bases). In germline, CDR1 is MNHEY, CDR2 SVGAGI. This CDR3 contains 14 residues. V dropped 8 bases and J dropped 0 bases, with 11 bases sitting between them. The CDR3 sequence: CASAPGVSNQPQHF. CDR3 DNA sequence: TGTGCCAGCGCCCCGGGGGTTAGCAATCAGCCCCAGCATTTT.

This chain connects TRBV9 to TRBJ2-7; D may be TRBD2 (7 bases). V lost 1 base to trimming and J lost 0 bases, with 20 bases between them. Germline V gene lookup returns CDR1 SGDLS and CDR2 YYNGEE. CDR3 length: 18 amino acids. The CDR3 sequence is CASSVPSEGEGHSYEQYF. The DNA for the CDR3 is TGTGCCAGCAGCGTACCAAGCGAAGGGGAGGGACACTCCTACGAGCAGTACTTC.

The chain uses TRBV6-6 and TRBJ2-5; D perhaps matches TRBD2 (6 bases). This CDR3 has 11 residues. The V gene lost 10 bases and the J gene lost 4 bases, with 10 bases spanning the gap. CDR1 is MNHNY and CDR2 is SVGAGI in the germline V gene (reference sequence). CDR3 region: CATKGGETQYF. The DNA of the CDR3 is TGTGCCACCAAGGGAGGAGAGACCCAGTACTTC.

The CDR3 DNA reads TGTGCCAGCAGCGGAGGTAGTGAGAACGAGCAGTACTTC. Translation gives CASSGGSENEQYF. This rearrangement joins TRBV9 to TRBJ2-7; D unclear. The CDR3 contains 13 residues. CDR1 and CDR2 (germline): SGDLS, YYNGEE. Trimming took 3 bases from V and 5 from J, leaving 12 bases between them.

The chain uses TRBV5-5 and TRBJ1-6, with TRBD1 as a possible D gene (5 bases). Germline CDR1 SGHKS, CDR2 YYEKEE (reference sequence). V was shortened by 5 bases and J by 11 bases, with 23 bases between the two germline ends. The CDR3 spans 16 residues. The DNA for the CDR3 is TGTGCCAGCAGTACGACAGTTATGCCCTCCGGTCCACCCCTCCACTTT. Residues: CASSTTVMPSGPPLHF.

The rearrangement joins TRBV19 to TRBJ1-5; the D is unclear. This CDR3 has 12 amino acids. The V end was cut by 3 bases, the J end by 5 bases, with 5 bases between. Per germline, CDR1 LNHDA and CDR2 SQIVND (reference sequence). The CDR3 DNA sequence: TGTGCCAGTAGTATGCGCGATCAGCCCCAGCATTTT. Translated, it gives CASSMRDQPQHF. The full variable domain, in which reference TRBV19 and TRBJ1-5 provide the parts outside the CDR3, is DGGITQSPKYLFRKEGQNVTLSCEQNLNHDAMYWYRQDPGQGLRLIYYSQIVNDFQKGDIAEGYSVSREKKESFPLTVTSAQKNPTAFYLCASSMRDQPQHFGDGTRLSIL.

The chain combines TRBV27 with TRBJ2-3; D call uncertain. The CDR3 has 14 amino acids. The V gene's germline CDR1 is MNHEY and CDR2 SMNVEV (reference sequence). Deletions cut 5 bases from V and 2 bases from J, with 11 bases between. CDR3: CASSPLSYTDTQYF. The CDR3 nucleotides are TGTGCCAGCAGTCCCCTCTCTTACACAGATACGCAGTATTTT.

This clone occurred a few times. The genes are TRBV7-9 and TRBJ2-7, with TRBD1 matching 7 bases. This CDR3 region has 13 residues. Germline CDR1 is SEHNR and CDR2 is FQNEAQ (reference sequence). The junction had 8 bases not matched to a gene; V was cut back by 5 bases and J by 7 bases. The DNA of the CDR3 is TGTGCCAGCAGCGGCGACAGGGTTGGAGAGCAGTACTTC. This translates into CASSGDRVGEQYF.

The V and J genes are TRBV9 and TRBJ2-7; 9 bases line up with TRBD1. V dropped 0 bases and J dropped 1; count of bases not matched to a gene: 2. Germline assignment: CDR1 SGDLS and CDR2 YYNGEE. This CDR3 comprises 15 residues. CDR3 bases: TGTGCCAGCAGCGTAGCTGGGACAGGGTCCTACGAGCAGTACTTC. It translates to CASSVAGTGSYEQYF.

The chain combines TRBV7-9 with TRBJ2-7, with D possibly TRBD2 on 7 matching bases. Deletions cut 5 bases from V and 0 bases from J, with 14 bases between. This CDR3 is 15 amino acids long. Germline V gives CDR1 SEHNR, CDR2 FQNEAQ (reference sequence). The CDR3 bases are TGTGCCAGCAGCGAAGGGGGGGGCAGCTCCTACGAGCAGTACTTC. Translated: CASSEGGGSSYEQYF.

CDR3 in DNA: TGCAGCGTTGAATTGGGACAGGGGGTCGGTGAGCAGTACTTC. It yields the protein CSVELGQGVGEQYF. The chain uses TRBV29-1 and TRBJ2-7; TRBD1 aligns across 11 bases. Germline V gene sequence: CDR1 SQVTM, CDR2 ANQGSEA. This CDR3 is built from 14 residues. Trimming took 2 bases from V and 7 from J; bases not matched to a gene: 7.

V usage is TRBV5-8 and J usage is TRBJ2-7; D is unresolved. The germline V gene encodes CDR1 SGHTS and CDR2 YDEGEE. This CDR3 is built from 12 residues. V was pared by 5 bases and J by 3 bases, with 9 bases between. CDR3 protein: CASSFPFYEQYF. The CDR3 DNA reads as TGTGCCAGCAGTTTTCCTTTCTACGAGCAGTACTTC.